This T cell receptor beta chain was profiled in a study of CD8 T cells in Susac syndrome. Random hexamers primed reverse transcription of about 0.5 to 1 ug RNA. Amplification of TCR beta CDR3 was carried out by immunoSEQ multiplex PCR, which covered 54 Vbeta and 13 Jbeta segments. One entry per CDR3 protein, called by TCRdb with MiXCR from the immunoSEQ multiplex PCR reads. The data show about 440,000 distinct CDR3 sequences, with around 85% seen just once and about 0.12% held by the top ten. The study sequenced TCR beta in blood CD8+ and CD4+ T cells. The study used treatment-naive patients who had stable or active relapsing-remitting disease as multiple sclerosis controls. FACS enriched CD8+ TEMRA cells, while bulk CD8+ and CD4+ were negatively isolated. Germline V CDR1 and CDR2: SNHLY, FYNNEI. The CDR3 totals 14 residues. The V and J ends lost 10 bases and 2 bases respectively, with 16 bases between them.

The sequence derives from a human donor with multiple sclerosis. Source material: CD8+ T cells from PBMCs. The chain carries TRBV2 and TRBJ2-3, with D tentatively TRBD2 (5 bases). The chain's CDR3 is CATTIGELTDTQYF. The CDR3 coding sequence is TGTGCCACTACGATCGGGGAACTCACAGATACGCAGTATTTT.